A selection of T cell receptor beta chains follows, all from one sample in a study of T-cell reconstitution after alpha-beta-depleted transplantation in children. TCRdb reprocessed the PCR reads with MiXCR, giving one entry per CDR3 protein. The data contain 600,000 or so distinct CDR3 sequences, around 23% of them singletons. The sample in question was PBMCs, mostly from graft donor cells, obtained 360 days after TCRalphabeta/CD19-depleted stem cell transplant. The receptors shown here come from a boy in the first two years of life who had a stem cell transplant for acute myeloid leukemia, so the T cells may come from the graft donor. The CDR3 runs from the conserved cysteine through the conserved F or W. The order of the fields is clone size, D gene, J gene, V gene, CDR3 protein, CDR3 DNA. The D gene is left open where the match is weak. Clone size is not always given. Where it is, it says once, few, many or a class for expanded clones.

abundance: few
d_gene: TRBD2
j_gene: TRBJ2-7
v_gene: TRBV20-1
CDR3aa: CSARDSGGAYEQYF
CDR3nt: TGCAGTGCTAGAGATAGCGGGGGGGCGTACGAGCAGTACTTC

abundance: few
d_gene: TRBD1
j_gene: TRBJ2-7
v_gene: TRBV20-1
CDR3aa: CSAGDSSYEQYF
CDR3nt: TGCAGTGCCGGGGACAGCTCCTACGAGCAGTACTTC

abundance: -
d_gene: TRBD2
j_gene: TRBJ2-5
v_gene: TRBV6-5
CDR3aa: CASSYASGGARQETQYF
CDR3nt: TGTGCCAGCAGTTACGCTAGCGGGGGGGCCCGTCAAGAGACCCAGTACTTC

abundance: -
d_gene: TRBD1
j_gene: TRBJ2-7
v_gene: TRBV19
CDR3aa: CASSMTGQGNYEQYF
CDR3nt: TGTGCCAGTAGTATGACGGGACAGGGGAACTACGAGCAGTACTTC

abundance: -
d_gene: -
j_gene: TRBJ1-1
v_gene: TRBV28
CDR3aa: CASSSPGVAIEAFF
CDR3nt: TGTGCCAGCAGTTCCCCCGGTGTAGCTATTGAAGCTTTCTTT

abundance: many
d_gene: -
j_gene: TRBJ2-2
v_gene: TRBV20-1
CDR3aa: CSAPRGVRTGELFF
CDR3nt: TGCAGTGCTCCGCGCGGGGTCCGCACCGGGGAGCTGTTTTTT

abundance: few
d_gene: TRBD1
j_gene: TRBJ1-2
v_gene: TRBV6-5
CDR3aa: CASSYSVWGQAIYGYTF
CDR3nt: TGTGCCAGCAGTTACTCGGTCTGGGGACAGGCGATCTATGGCTACACCTTC

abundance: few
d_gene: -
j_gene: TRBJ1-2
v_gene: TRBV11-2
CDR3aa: CASSPTEGGYGYTF
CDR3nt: TGTGCCAGCAGCCCAACTGAGGGGGGCTATGGCTACACCTTC

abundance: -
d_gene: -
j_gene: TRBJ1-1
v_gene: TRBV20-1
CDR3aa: CSAAGGNTEAFF
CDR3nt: TGCAGTGCGGCTGGGGGAAACACTGAAGCTTTCTTT

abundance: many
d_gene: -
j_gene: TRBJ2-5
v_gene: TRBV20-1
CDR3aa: CSATHLGDQETQYF
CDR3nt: TGCAGTGCCACCCATTTGGGGGACCAAGAGACCCAGTACTTC

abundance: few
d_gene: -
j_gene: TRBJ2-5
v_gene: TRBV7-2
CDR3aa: CASSPLVWETQYF
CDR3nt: TGTGCCAGCAGCCCTCTTGTGTGGGAGACCCAGTACTTC

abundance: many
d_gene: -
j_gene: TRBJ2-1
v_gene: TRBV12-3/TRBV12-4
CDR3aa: CASALRGPFYNEQFF
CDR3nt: TGTGCCAGCGCCCTGCGGGGACCGTTCTACAATGAGCAGTTCTTC

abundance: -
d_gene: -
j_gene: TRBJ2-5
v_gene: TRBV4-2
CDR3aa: CASSQDTRSFPQETQYF
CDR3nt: TGTGCCAGCAGCCAAGATACTCGGAGTTTCCCTCAAGAGACCCAGTACTTC

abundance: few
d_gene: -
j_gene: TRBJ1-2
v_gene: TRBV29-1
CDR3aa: CSVDGLRNYGYTF
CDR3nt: TGCAGCGTTGATGGTTTGAGGAACTATGGCTACACCTTC

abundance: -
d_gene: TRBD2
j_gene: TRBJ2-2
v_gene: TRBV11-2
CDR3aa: CASSLTGRGGELFF
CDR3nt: TGTGCCAGCAGCTTAACTGGGAGGGGCGGGGAGCTGTTTTTT

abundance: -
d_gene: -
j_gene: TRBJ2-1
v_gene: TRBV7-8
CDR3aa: CASSLDSALQFF
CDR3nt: TGTGCCAGCAGCTTAGACTCGGCTTTGCAGTTCTTC

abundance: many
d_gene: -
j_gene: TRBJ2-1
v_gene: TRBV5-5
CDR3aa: CASTLDGSYNEQFF
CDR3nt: TGTGCCAGCACCCTAGATGGTAGCTACAATGAGCAGTTCTTC

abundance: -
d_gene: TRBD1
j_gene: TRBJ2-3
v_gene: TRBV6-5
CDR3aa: CASSYRVGTGVSSTDTQYF
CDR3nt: TGTGCCAGCAGTTATAGGGTCGGGACAGGGGTCTCTAGCACAGATACGCAGTATTTT

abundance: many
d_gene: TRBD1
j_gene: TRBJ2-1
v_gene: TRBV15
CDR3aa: CATSPRDRARQPTIYNEQFF
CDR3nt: TGTGCCACCAGCCCCCGGGACAGGGCGCGCCAACCAACTATCTACAATGAGCAGTTCTTC

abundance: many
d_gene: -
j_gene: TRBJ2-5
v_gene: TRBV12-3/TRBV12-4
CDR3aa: CASTTYRALQETQYF
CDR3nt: TGTGCCAGCACTACCTACAGGGCCCTACAAGAGACCCAGTACTTC

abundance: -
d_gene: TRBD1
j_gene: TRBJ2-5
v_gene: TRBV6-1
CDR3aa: CASRSRWTGGETQYF
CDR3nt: TGTGCCAGCAGATCGAGATGGACAGGAGGAGAGACCCAGTACTTC

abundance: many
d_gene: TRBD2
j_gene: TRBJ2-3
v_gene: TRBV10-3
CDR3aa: CAITTSGYTDTQYF
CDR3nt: TGTGCCATCACGACTAGCGGGTACACAGATACGCAGTATTTT

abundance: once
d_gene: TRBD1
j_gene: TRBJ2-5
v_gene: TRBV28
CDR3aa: CASSSGTGSKETQYF
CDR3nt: TGTGCCAGCAGTTCCGGGACAGGATCAAAAGAGACCCAGTACTTC

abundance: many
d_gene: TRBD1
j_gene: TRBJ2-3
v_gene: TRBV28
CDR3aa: CASRKTGRTDTQYF
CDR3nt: TGTGCCAGCAGAAAGACAGGGCGCACAGATACGCAGTATTTT